This is a list of T cell receptor beta chains from one sample in a study of T cell repertoires in cytomegalovirus infection. TCRdb fed the reads into MiXCR, producing one record per CDR3 protein. Of over 450,000 distinct CDR3 sequences listed, around 11% are singletons. The specimen sequenced was PBMCs. These receptors were taken from a human donor in good health (CMV status not recorded). Some clones in this sample may be carry-over from other donors' samples. CDR3s include the opening cysteine and the closing phenylalanine or tryptophan. The D gene is left open where the match is weak. For some rows the clone size is stated as once, few or many, or as a class when expanded; others skip it.

V	size	J	D	DNA	CDR3
TRBV20-1	many	TRBJ2-5	TRBD2	TGCAGTGCCCGTGGACTAGCGGACCTCCAAGAGACCCAGTACTTC	CSARGLADLQETQYF
TRBV5-1	few	TRBJ1-1	.	TGCGCCAGCAGCTTGAGCGCAGGGAGGACTGAAGCTTTCTTT	CASSLSAGRTEAFF
TRBV2	.	TRBJ1-5	TRBD1	TGTGCCAGCAGGCGCGTTTTACAGGGGCCGAATCAGCCCCAGCATTTT	CASRRVLQGPNQPQHF
TRBV6-5	.	TRBJ1-1	.	TGTGCCAGCGTTCGCCCGGGACTCCCCTTGGCTTTCTTT	CASVRPGLPLAFF
TRBV6-1	many	TRBJ1-2	.	TGTGCCAGCAGTGGGGGGACTCTGGACAGCTATGGCTACACCTTC	CASSGGTLDSYGYTF
TRBV20-1	many	TRBJ1-5	TRBD1	TGCAGTGCCCGTTACAGGGGGCAGCTCAATCAGCCCCAGCATTTT	CSARYRGQLNQPQHF
TRBV5-6	.	TRBJ1-5	.	TGTGCCAGCAGCCTGGCGGAACCCAATCAGCCCCAGCATTTT	CASSLAEPNQPQHF
TRBV12-3/TRBV12-4	few	TRBJ2-2	TRBD1	TGTGCCAGCGTGGACAGGGGACCCGGGGAGCTGTTTTTT	CASVDRGPGELFF
TRBV4-1	few	TRBJ2-3	.	TGCGCCAGCAGCCCACTGGGTGTCACAGATACGCAGTATTTT	CASSPLGVTDTQYF
TRBV27	.	TRBJ1-1	.	TGTGCCAGCAGTCGAGCTTTCGGGAGCAACACTGAAGCTTTCTTT	CASSRAFGSNTEAFF
TRBV28	many	TRBJ2-5	TRBD1	TGTGCCAGCAGCAAAGCAGGGGGCGGATCAGAGACCCAGTACTTC	CASSKAGGGSETQYF
TRBV18	few	TRBJ1-2	.	TGTGCCAGCTCACCACCGGCGGGAGCCTCCGGCTACACCTTC	CASSPPAGASGYTF
TRBV12-3/TRBV12-4	many	TRBJ1-1	.	TGTGCCAGCATGAGCCTTCAAAGGGGAGGTTCAGCTTTCTTT	CASMSLQRGGSAFF
TRBV7-3	many	TRBJ2-4	.	TGTGCCAGCAGCTTACAGGGCGGAAACATTCAGTACTTC	CASSLQGGNIQYF
TRBV6-1	many	TRBJ1-6	.	TGTGCCAGCAGTGAAGCTTTTGAGGACTATAATTCACCCCTCCACTTT	CASSEAFEDYNSPLHF
TRBV19	.	TRBJ1-6	.	TGTGCCAGTAGTACGGCAGTCGGGTATAATTCACCCCTCCACTTT	CASSTAVGYNSPLHF
TRBV30	few	TRBJ1-5	.	TGTGCCTGGAGTGCCCCCAGGACTAGCAATCAGCCCCAGCATTTT	CAWSAPRTSNQPQHF
TRBV5-1	few	TRBJ1-5	TRBD1	TGCGCCAGCAGCTCTGCCGACAGGGTAGGAGGCAATCAGCCCCAGCATTTT	CASSSADRVGGNQPQHF
TRBV27	few	TRBJ1-2	TRBD1	TGTGCCAGCAGTTTCCGGACAGGGGGCTCCTATGGCTACACCTTC	CASSFRTGGSYGYTF
TRBV20-1	few	TRBJ2-7	.	TGCAGTGCTAGGGAGACAGACTCCTACGAGCAGTACTTC	CSARETDSYEQYF
TRBV20-1	.	TRBJ1-1	.	TGCAGTGCTGGCGGGGCTTTCTTT	CSAGGAFF
TRBV12-3/TRBV12-4	many	TRBJ2-7	.	TGTGCCAGCCGATCGGGACACAGCTCCTACGAGCAGTACTTC	CASRSGHSSYEQYF
TRBV18	.	TRBJ2-7	TRBD2	TGTGCCAGCTCACCCCTCCAACGCCTGAGCGGGAGGGCCGATGTGAATGAGCAGTACTTC	CASSPLQRLSGRADVNEQYF
TRBV2	many	TRBJ2-5	.	TGTGCCAGCAGTGAATCCCCTCTAGGAGAAGAGACCCAGTACTTC	CASSESPLGEETQYF
TRBV5-1	many	TRBJ2-2	TRBD2	TGCGCCAGCAGCTTGGAGGGACTAGCGGGAGCGGCGAACACCGGGGAGCTGTTTTTT	CASSLEGLAGAANTGELFF
TRBV5-4	.	TRBJ1-2	TRBD1	TGTGCCAGCAGCTATAACAGGGGAGCGGGCTACACCTTC	CASSYNRGAGYTF
TRBV20-1	few	TRBJ2-6	.	TGCAGTGCTGACCCCGAGAGCGGGGCCAACGTCCTGACTTTC	CSADPESGANVLTF
TRBV10-3	.	TRBJ2-3	.	TGTGCCATCAGTCGGCCAGGCGCAGATACGCAGTATTTT	CAISRPGADTQYF